This TCR beta chain was obtained from a study of identical twins. V dropped 0 bases and J dropped 4 bases, with 7 bases sitting between them. There are 14 residues in the CDR3. Germline CDR1 MNHEY, CDR2 SVGAGI. This clonotype has more than one count but fewer than ten. Using its own MiXCR run on the 5' RACE reads, TCRdb lists one record per CDR3 protein. Here the sample spans some 790,000 distinct CDR3 sequences, over 15% being singletons. These sequences were also reported in another study, on T cells expressing NK-cell markers. That paper adds: It was sorted CD3+CD56+NKG2C+, CD3+CD56+NKG2C- and CD3+CD56-NKG2C+ T cells that supplied the TCR beta repertoires.

This chain connects TRBV6-5 to TRBJ1-5; D ambiguous. Sequencing was performed on PBMCs. This TCR came from a woman between 18 and 30 years old in good health. CDR3 amino acids: CASSYSQDNQPQHF. The CDR3 DNA reads as TGTGCCAGCAGTTACTCGCAGGATAATCAGCCCCAGCATTTT.